This TCR beta chain is drawn from a study of cytomegalovirus exposure and HLA in healthy donors. Overall study: Genotyping showed approximately 81% of 350 to 400 donors falling in the Caucasian-associated ancestry cluster.

The study ran its PCR with 60 Vbeta and 13 Jbeta primers. Some clones are missing from TCRdb's copy, which holds only in-frame ones; the method was immunoSEQ multiplex PCR. The sample comprises 150,000 to 200,000 clones, approximately 78% of which are singletons, and roughly 2.5% rests with the top ten. Germline V gene lookup returns CDR1 SGHTA and CDR2 FQGNSA. Trimming cost V 1 base and J 0 bases; bases outside gene matches: 11. This CDR3 spans 19 amino acids. V and J are TRBV7-2 and TRBJ2-3, with 9 positions matching TRBD2. This sequence originates from a human donor in good health. Sequences were obtained from PBMCs. The CDR3 region has the DNA TGTGCCAGCAGCTTAGTATCCCTAGCGGGGTACCAAAGCACAGATACGCAGTATTTT. As protein: CASSLVSLAGYQSTDTQYF. Full variable domain (outside the CDR3, taken from reference TRBV7-2 and TRBJ2-3): GAGVSQSPSNKVTEKGKDVELRCDPISGHTALYWYRQSLGQGLEFLIYFQGNSAPDKSGLPSDRFSAERTGGSVSTLTIQRTQQEDSAVYLCASSLVSLAGYQSTDTQYFGPGTRLTVL.